One sample yielded the 21 T cell receptor beta chains listed below, sequenced in a study of blood T cell repertoires in COVID-19 (dated by TCRdb to about 2020). The library was produced with the immunoSEQ multiplex PCR assay. Imported from immuneACCESS, the table was reduced by TCRdb to in-frame sequences with V and J called. These copies leave out some clones; in studies compared against another copy, an unresolved V gene accounts for under half, and the cause of the remainder is not known. This sample comprises approximately 300,000 clones, approximately 91% of them detected only once. The ten largest account for around 4.8% of the sample. What was sequenced was PBMCs or T cells enriched from blood (not recorded which). Receptor source: a man between 60 and 75 years old who had recovered from COVID-19.

The J gene is TRBJ2-1, the V gene TRBV7-9; TRBD2 matches 10 bases. Losses at the gene ends were 5 bases for V and 8 bases for J; bases not matched to a gene: 9. The CDR3 sequence is 15 residues long. Germline lookup yields CDR1 SEHNR and CDR2 FQNEAQ (reference sequence). The chain's CDR3 is CASSPNPLAGDEQFF. The CDR3 coding sequence is TGTGCCAGCAGCCCAAACCCCCTAGCGGGAGATGAGCAGTTCTTC.

This clone was found once. The V call is TRBV28, the J call TRBJ2-6, with D maybe TRBD2 (6 bases). V lost 2 bases and J 5 bases, leaving 7 bases between the germline ends. The germline CDR1 and CDR2 sequences are MDHEN and SYDVKM. This CDR3 spans 14 amino acids. Here the CDR3 reads CASSLGDWANVLTF. CDR3 DNA: TGTGCCAGCAGTTTAGGGGACTGGGCCAACGTCCTGACTTTC.

The rearrangement uses TRBV6-5 and TRBJ2-7, with D perhaps TRBD1 (6 bases). Germline CDR1 is MNHEY and CDR2 is SVGAGI. Trimming took 5 bases from V and 0 from J, leaving 14 bases between them. The CDR3 totals 15 residues. CDR3 sequence: CASSRTALNSYEQYF. CDR3 bases: TGTGCCAGCAGTCGGACAGCCCTCAACTCCTACGAGCAGTACTTC.

The chain couples TRBV27 to TRBJ1-5; no definite D call. The germline gives CDR1 MNHEY, CDR2 SMNVEV (reference sequence). The V and J ends lost 5 bases and 9 bases respectively, with 11 bases between them. CDR3 length: 12 residues. The CDR3 sequence: CASSLLSGPQHF. The DNA for the CDR3 is TGTGCCAGCAGTCTCCTGTCCGGGCCCCAGCATTTT.

The V call is TRBV5-1, the J call TRBJ2-1, with TRBD1 as a possible D gene (6 bases). Trimming took off 0 bases at V and 4 bases at J, with 23 bases between the two ends. Germline V gene sequence: CDR1 SGHRS, CDR2 YFSETQ. CDR3 length equals 19 residues. This chain's CDR3 is CASSLAINRDIPPYNEQFF. DNA of the CDR3: TGCGCCAGCAGCTTGGCAATCAACCGGGACATCCCGCCTTACAATGAGCAGTTCTTC.

This clone was found many times. The chain carries TRBV5-6 and TRBJ1-1, with 7 positions matching TRBD1. CDR3 length: 15 amino acids. V shed 3 bases and J 3 bases; nucleotides not matched to a gene: 8. Germline CDR1 SGHDT, CDR2 YYEEEE. CDR3 protein: CASSSDRVGDTEAFF. The CDR3 bases are TGTGCCAGCAGCTCTGACAGGGTTGGAGACACTGAAGCTTTCTTT.

Written as DNA, the CDR3 is TGCGCCAGCAGCTTGGGAGGGGGAGTGAACACCGGGGAGCTGTTTTTT. It encodes CASSLGGGVNTGELFF. The gene calls are TRBV5-1 and TRBJ2-2; a weak D match, TRBD1 (6 bases). CDR3 length: 16 residues. From germline, CDR1 is SGHRS and CDR2 YFSETQ. Trimming shortened V by 0 bases and J by 1 base, and 10 bases separated the two germline ends.

The rearrangement joins TRBV7-6 to TRBJ2-1; 14 nucleotides align to TRBD2. The CDR3 is 18 amino acids. The trim removed 5 bases at V and 6 bases at J, leaving 12 bases unmatched. Germline V gives CDR1 SGHVS, CDR2 FNYEAQ. The CDR3 sequence is CASSMWTSGRRQGNEQFF. CDR3 coding DNA: TGTGCCAGCAGCATGTGGACTAGCGGGAGGCGTCAGGGCAATGAGCAGTTCTTC.

This chain links TRBV5-6 with TRBJ2-4; perhaps TRBD1 as D (8 bases). The CDR3 is 15 residues long. V lost 2 bases to trimming and J lost 3 bases, with 12 bases between them. Germline V gives CDR1 SGHDT, CDR2 YYEEEE. The CDR3 protein is CASSLTGGDKNIQYF. DNA for the CDR3: TGTGCCAGCAGCTTAACAGGGGGGGACAAAAACATTCAGTACTTC.

The CDR3 nucleotides are TGCGCCAGCAGCCGGGACAGGGGGCGAGCAGATACGCAGTATTTT. Amino acid sequence: CASSRDRGRADTQYF. V gene TRBV5-1 combines with J gene TRBJ2-3; TRBD1 matches at 12 bases. Germline values: CDR1 SGHRS, CDR2 YFSETQ. The junction had 4 bases not matched to a gene; V was cut back by 4 bases and J by 4 bases. The CDR3 totals 15 residues. The whole variable domain, filled in from reference TRBV5-1 and TRBJ2-3, reads KAGVTQTPRYLIKTRGQQVTLSCSPISGHRSVSWYQQTPGQGLQFLFEYFSETQRNKGNFPGRFSGRQFSNSRSEMNVSTLELGDSALYLCASSRDRGRADTQYFGPGTRLTVL.

This chain links TRBV12-3 or TRBV12-4 with TRBJ2-7; D is perhaps TRBD1 (5 bases). V lost 5 bases to trimming and J lost 2 bases, with 7 bases between them. The length of the CDR3 is 12 residues. CDR3 sequence (DNA): TGTGCCAGCAGTAAAGGGGCCTACGAGCAGTACTTC. Translating gives CASSKGAYEQYF.

The CDR3 region has the DNA TGTGCCTGGAGTGCCCAGAACTACGAGCAGTACTTC. This codes for CAWSAQNYEQYF. The V and J genes are TRBV30 and TRBJ2-7; D not certain. CDR3 size: 12 residues. Trimming stripped 1 base from V and 3 bases from J, with 7 bases between. Germline lookup yields CDR1 GTSNPN and CDR2 SVGIG (reference sequence).

The V gene is TRBV6-5, the J gene TRBJ1-2; D is perhaps TRBD1 (5 bases). This CDR3 is built from 13 residues. The V end lost 6 bases, the J end lost 9 bases, and 17 bases lay between the germline ends. Germline values: CDR1 MNHEY, CDR2 SVGAGI. CDR3 region: CASREVWGESYTF. As DNA, the CDR3 is TGTGCCAGCAGAGAGGTCTGGGGGGAAAGCTACACCTTC.

This chain connects TRBV28 to TRBJ1-5; D is perhaps TRBD1 (5 bases). The CDR3 spans 15 residues. The V gene's germline CDR1 is MDHEN and CDR2 SYDVKM. V lost 3 bases to trimming and J lost 0 bases, with 9 bases between them. CDR3 amino acids: CASSFGGNSNQPQHF. The CDR3 region has the DNA TGTGCCAGCAGTTTTGGGGGGAATAGCAATCAGCCCCAGCATTTT.

The genes are TRBV2 and TRBJ2-3; D is possibly TRBD1 (6 bases). Germline CDR1 is SNHLY and CDR2 is FYNNEI. The CDR3 is 14 residues long. The V end lost 7 bases, the J end lost 0 bases, and 11 bases lay between the germline ends. In DNA, the CDR3 is TGTGCCAGCAAGGTGCAGGGGAGCACAGATACGCAGTATTTT. Translated, it gives CASKVQGSTDTQYF.

The rearrangement joins TRBV19 to TRBJ1-5; 8 bases align to TRBD1. Germline assignment: CDR1 LNHDA and CDR2 SQIVND (reference sequence). This CDR3 is 14 amino acids long. V dropped 7 bases and J dropped 4; count of bases not matched to a gene: 6. The CDR3 here is CASTLGQGNQPQHF. In nucleotides, the CDR3 is TGTGCCAGTACCCTCGGACAGGGAAATCAGCCCCAGCATTTT.

The count of this clone is one. V usage is TRBV7-2 and J usage is TRBJ1-3; D possibly corresponds to TRBD1 (5 bases). V was pared by 5 bases and J by 4 bases, with 15 bases between. There are 15 residues in the CDR3. Germline CDR1 and CDR2: SGHTA and FQGNSA. CDR3 region: CASSPAGSRGNTIYF. The CDR3 region has the DNA TGTGCCAGCAGCCCAGCAGGGTCTAGGGGAAACACCATATATTTT.

V is TRBV18 and J is TRBJ2-7; TRBD2 agrees at 8 bases. Germline V gene sequence: CDR1 KGHSH, CDR2 LQKENI. This CDR3 has 15 amino acids. V dropped 6 bases and J dropped 0; count of bases not matched to a gene: 7. CDR3 sequence: CASSKSGGSSYEQYF. The CDR3, as DNA: TGTGCCAGCTCTAAGTCGGGAGGGAGCTCCTACGAGCAGTACTTC.

The CDR3 is CASSLPRGVAEAPETQYF. CDR3 coding DNA: TGTGCCAGCAGCCTCCCCCGCGGGGTCGCCGAAGCCCCAGAGACCCAGTACTTC. The chain combines TRBV9 with TRBJ2-5, with D tentatively TRBD2 (6 bases). Germline V CDR1 and CDR2: SGDLS, YYNGEE. This CDR3 spans 18 amino acids. V lost 4 bases, J lost 4 bases, and 26 bases lay in between.

This rearrangement joins TRBV3-1 (or the pseudogene TRBV3-2) to TRBJ1-2; no clear D. The CDR3 length is 13 residues. V dropped 0 bases and J dropped 13 bases, with 15 bases sitting between them. The germline CDR1 and CDR2 sequences are LGHDT and YNNKEL (reference sequence). CDR3 nucleotide sequence: TGTGCCAGCAGCCAAGAAGGAGTCCGGCCGGGCACCTTC. It codes for CASSQEGVRPGTF.

V gene TRBV29-1 combines with J gene TRBJ1-1; D may be TRBD1 (5 bases). The CDR3 has 12 amino acids. V lost 7 bases to trimming and J lost 10 bases, with 19 bases between them. Germline V gene lookup returns CDR1 SQVTM and CDR2 ANQGSEA. CDR3 region: CSAEAGGLVAFF. The CDR3 DNA sequence: TGCAGCGCGGAAGCCGGGGGTTTGGTAGCTTTCTTT.